This passage covers 5 T cell receptor beta chains from one sample sequenced in a study of regulatory T cells in long-lasting Graves disease. Combining iRepertoire HTBI primers with Arm-PCR of CDR3 regions, the authors built TCR beta libraries. TCRdb itself ran the multiplex PCR reads through MiXCR, one entry per CDR3 protein. The sample has over 450,000 distinct CDR3 sequences, about 12% seen once; the top ten hold roughly 8.2%. Stated time point: newly diagnosed GD, antithyroid drugs for less than 3 months. Researchers made the TCR library from RNA that was extracted from PBMCs. The same data also contributed to another study, on T cells in Graves' hyperthyroidism and ophthalmopathy.

This sample comprised peripheral blood mononuclear cells (PBMCs), obtained at new diagnosis, from a patient treated with antithyroid drugs. The receptors stem from a young woman with Graves disease.

The CDR3 loop reads CASSPREGLRNEQFF. The CDR3 nucleotides read TGTGCCAGTAGTCCCCGGGAGGGCTTGCGTAATGAGCAGTTCTTC. The gene calls are TRBV19 and TRBJ2-1; 8 positions agree with TRBD2. Germline V gene lookup returns CDR1 LNHDA and CDR2 SQIVND (reference sequence). J lost 7 bases, V lost 5 bases, and 10 bases had no gene match. This CDR3 has 15 residues. The full variable domain, with the rest looked up from reference TRBV19 and TRBJ2-1, is DGGITQSPKYLFRKEGQNVTLSCEQNLNHDAMYWYRQDPGQGLRLIYYSQIVNDFQKGDIAEGYSVSREKKESFPLTVTSAQKNPTAFYLCASSPREGLRNEQFFGPGTRLTVL.

This clonotype appeared many times. V is TRBV10-3 and J is TRBJ2-5, with 12 bases matching TRBD2. Germline CDR1 and CDR2: ENHRY and SYGVKD. This CDR3 is built from 19 residues. V lost 2 bases, J lost 5 bases, and 15 bases stayed unmatched. CDR3 region: CAISEPIGLAGGPEETQYF. The CDR3 DNA is TGTGCCATCAGTGAGCCTATAGGGCTAGCGGGAGGGCCTGAGGAGACCCAGTACTTC.

Notes on this clonotype: A read error is possible here, since a much larger clone lies one base away. This rearrangement joins TRBV11-2 to TRBJ2-1, with 7 bases aligning to TRBD2. There are 17 residues in the CDR3. Germline assignment: CDR1 SGHAT and CDR2 FQNNGV. The V segment lost 4 bases and the J segment 3 bases; nucleotides outside the gene matches: 12. DNA of the CDR3: TGTGCCAGCAGCTACTCGAGCGGGACGGCGGTCTACAATGAGCAGTTCTTC. Protein product: CASSYSSGTAVYNEQFF.

This chain joins TRBV7-2 and TRBJ1-2; D not resolved. The germline V gene encodes CDR1 SGHTA and CDR2 FQGNSA. The V gene lost 4 bases and the J gene lost 3 bases, with 9 bases spanning the gap. CDR3 length equals 13 residues. Here the CDR3 DNA reads TGTGCCAGCAGCTCCAACCGGGACTATGGCTACACCTTC. Residues: CASSSNRDYGYTF.

This clonotype was counted many times. A junction boundary mismatches the germline segment, possibly from a read error. This chain uses TRBV6-1 with TRBJ2-1; 8 nucleotides agree with TRBD2. The CDR3 contains 12 residues. CDR1 is MNHNS, CDR2 SASEGT, per germline. The CDR3 here is CASSEELAGKIF. CDR3 sequence (DNA): TGTGCCAGCAGTGAGGAGCTAGCGGGCAAAATCTTC.